A selection of T cell receptor beta chains follows, all from one sample in a study of T cells in Graves' hyperthyroidism and ophthalmopathy. TCRdb used MiXCR to reprocess the multiplex PCR reads, holding one entry per CDR3 protein. The table records about half a million distinct CDR3 sequences, roughly a quarter of them present only once. Sequenced input: blood. These receptors all come from a woman aged 30 to 39 with Graves' ophthalmopathy. Each CDR3 is given with its conserved first and last residue. D genes are given only for firm matches. The size entry is marked missing in some rows and otherwise reads once, few, many or a size class.

V	J	D	size	CDR3	DNA
TRBV30	TRBJ1-2	TRBD1	.	CAWSVLGGAHGYTF	TGTGCCTGGAGTGTTTTAGGGGGCGCGCATGGCTACACCTTC
TRBV28	TRBJ1-3	.	many	CASSLYALSGNTIYF	TGTGCCAGCAGTTTATATGCCCTCTCTGGAAACACCATATATTTT
TRBV10-3	TRBJ1-2	TRBD1	few	CAISDWTTGGGLSGYTF	TGTGCCATCAGTGACTGGACTACAGGGGGGGGCCTGTCTGGCTACACCTTC
TRBV5-1	TRBJ1-1	.	many	CASSLVLDTEAFF	TGCGCCAGCAGCTTGGTTTTAGATACTGAAGCTTTCTTT
TRBV7-9	TRBJ2-7	.	many	CASSLEDGRGHLYEQYF	TGTGCCAGCAGCTTAGAAGATGGGCGGGGGCACCTCTACGAGCAGTACTTC
TRBV4-1	TRBJ1-5	.	many	CASSREQGLVNQPQHF	TGCGCCAGCAGCCGAGAACAGGGCCTGGTCAATCAGCCCCAGCATTTT
TRBV29-1	TRBJ2-7	TRBD1	many	CSVLDRSSYEQYF	TGCAGCGTTTTGGACAGGAGCTCCTACGAGCAGTACTTC
TRBV9	TRBJ1-2	TRBD1	few	CASSEGGQGGYGYTF	TGTGCCAGCAGCGAGGGGGGACAGGGGGGCTATGGCTACACCTTC
TRBV28	TRBJ1-2	.	many	CASTLGQFNYGYTF	TGTGCCAGCACCCTAGGACAGTTTAACTATGGCTACACCTTC
TRBV7-3	TRBJ2-2	.	many	CASSLGQATTGELFF	TGTGCCAGCAGCTTAGGGCAGGCGACCACCGGGGAGCTGTTTTTT
TRBV11-3	TRBJ1-5	TRBD1	many	CASRPQGGDDQPQHF	TGTGCCAGCAGACCACAGGGGGGAGATGATCAGCCCCAGCATTTT
TRBV3-1	TRBJ1-1	.	.	CASSQETADEAFF	TGTGCCAGCAGCCAAGAGACAGCAGATGAAGCTTTCTTT
TRBV7-2	TRBJ2-7	TRBD1	few	CASSLGQGIPYEQYF	TGTGCCAGCAGCTTAGGACAGGGAATCCCCTACGAGCAGTACTTC
TRBV29-1	TRBJ1-2	TRBD1	many	CSVEGTVDYGYTF	TGCAGCGTCGAGGGGACAGTGGACTATGGCTACACCTTC
TRBV15	TRBJ1-3	.	many	CATSSHMPGAGNTIYF	TGTGCCACCAGCAGTCACATGCCGGGGGCTGGAAACACCATATATTTT
TRBV20-1	TRBJ1-5	.	few	CSAQALNGNQPQHF	TGCAGTGCCCAGGCCTTAAACGGCAATCAGCCCCAGCATTTT
TRBV19	TRBJ1-1	TRBD1	many	CASSPTGSNTEAFF	TGTGCCAGTAGCCCGACAGGGTCTAACACTGAAGCTTTCTTT
TRBV11-2	TRBJ2-2	.	once	CASSLRRATGELFF	TGTGCCAGCAGTTTGAGGCGGGCCACCGGGGAGCTGTTTTTT
TRBV15	TRBJ1-2	TRBD1	.	CATSRGLKGGSYGYTF	TGTGCCACCAGCAGAGGTCTGAAAGGGGGCAGCTATGGCTACACCTTC
TRBV14	TRBJ2-4	.	.	CASSQGANIQYF	TGTGCCAGTTCACAGGGAGCGAACATTCAGTACTTC
TRBV20-1	TRBJ2-5	.	.	CSAPVIGQETQYF	TGCAGTGCTCCTGTGATAGGCCAAGAGACCCAGTACTTC
TRBV7-6	TRBJ2-5	.	few	CASSLEGGVETQYF	TGTGCCAGCAGCTTAGAAGGTGGCGTAGAGACCCAGTACTTC
TRBV20-1	TRBJ2-5	.	few	CSARAGVRRETQYF	TGCAGTGCTAGAGCGGGAGTACGCAGAGAGACCCAGTACTTC
TRBV10-3	TRBJ2-1	TRBD2	.	CAISEHGTSGRTSYNEQFF	TGTGCCATCAGTGAGCATGGGACTAGCGGGAGAACCTCCTACAATGAGCAGTTCTTC
TRBV11-2	TRBJ2-5	.	many	CASRDRETQYF	TGTGCCAGCAGAGACAGGGAGACCCAGTACTTC
TRBV24-1	TRBJ2-5	TRBD1	many	CATSHWDRGYQETQYF	TGTGCCACCAGTCACTGGGACAGGGGGTACCAAGAGACCCAGTACTTC
TRBV27	TRBJ1-1	.	few	CASSLQGSYTEAFF	TGTGCCAGCAGTTTACAGGGTTCGTACACTGAAGCTTTCTTT
TRBV7-9	TRBJ2-7	.	.	CASNQGPYEQYF	TGTGCCAGCAACCAAGGACCATACGAGCAGTACTTC
TRBV6-5	TRBJ1-2	TRBD1	.	CASSYGGDRGNYGYTF	TGTGCCAGCAGTTACGGCGGGGACAGGGGAAACTATGGCTACACCTTC
TRBV30	TRBJ2-7	.	many	CAWRGRGSYEQYF	TGTGCCTGGAGGGGAAGGGGTTCCTACGAGCAGTACTTC
TRBV27	TRBJ2-7	.	many	CASSFGAGQGGYEQYF	TGTGCCAGCAGTTTTGGTGCGGGGCAGGGCGGCTACGAGCAGTACTTC
TRBV7-9	TRBJ2-7	TRBD1	.	CASSQVTGSAYEQYF	TGTGCCAGCAGCCAAGTGACAGGGTCCGCCTACGAGCAGTACTTC
TRBV2	TRBJ2-7	TRBD1	.	CASSEARGRTYEQYF	TGTGCCAGCAGTGAAGCAAGGGGGCGCACCTACGAGCAGTACTTC
TRBV6-1	TRBJ1-2	TRBD1	once	CASTWTGDYLYGYTF	TGTGCCAGCACGTGGACAGGGGATTATCTTTATGGCTACACCTTC
TRBV6-1	TRBJ1-2	.	many	CASSAPPAGYTF	TGTGCCAGCAGTGCCCCCCCCGCTGGCTACACCTTC
TRBV20-1	TRBJ1-2	.	many	CSARSHFNQETTYGYTF	TGCAGTGCAAGATCCCACTTTAACCAGGAAACTACCTATGGCTACACCTTC
TRBV30	TRBJ2-6	.	many	CAWSVLPLGADFSGANVLTF	TGTGCCTGGAGTGTACTGCCCCTCGGGGCCGACTTCTCTGGGGCCAACGTCCTGACTTTC
TRBV30	TRBJ1-2	.	many	CAWSVLEENYGYTF	TGTGCCTGGAGTGTACTTGAGGAGAACTATGGCTACACCTTC
TRBV10-3	TRBJ1-1	.	many	CAIKGLGGTEAFF	TGTGCCATCAAAGGCTTGGGTGGCACTGAAGCTTTCTTT
TRBV7-3	TRBJ1-1	TRBD1	.	CASSSGPRDRGSDTEACF	TGTGCCAGCAGCTCCGGCCCCCGGGACAGGGGGTCAGACACTGAAGCTTGCTTT